What follows are 29 T cell receptor beta chains derived from one specimen sequenced in a study of multiple sclerosis patients with progressive multifocal leukoencephalopathy. Sequencing used immunoSEQ multiplex PCR; TCRdb keeps in-frame clones, though not all of them. This sample has more than 30,000 clones; around 90% occur once, and the top ten carry 5.7%. This sample's time point: time of PML onset. The source material was PBMCs, sampled from a patient treated with natalizumab. Receptors were obtained from a woman in her forties with progressive multifocal leukoencephalopathy.

This chain connects TRBV7-2 to TRBJ2-2; 9 bases match TRBD2. With V trimmed by 1 base and J by 1 base, 4 bases remained unmatched. CDR1 and CDR2 (germline): SGHTA, FQGNSA. This CDR3 comprises 17 residues. The CDR3, as DNA: TGTGCCAGCAGCTTAGGGAGACTAGCGGTGAACACCGGGGAGCTGTTTTTT. Protein sequence: CASSLGRLAVNTGELFF.

The genes are TRBV9 and TRBJ1-5; D is undetermined. V was pared by 4 bases and J by 0 bases, with 11 bases between. CDR3 length: 15 amino acids. The germline CDR1 and CDR2 sequences are SGDLS and YYNGEE. CDR3 residues: CASSLDGNSNQPQHF. The CDR3, as DNA: TGTGCCAGCAGCCTTGACGGAAATAGCAATCAGCCCCAGCATTTT.

The chain carries TRBV27 and TRBJ2-3; D not certain. The germline V gene encodes CDR1 MNHEY and CDR2 SMNVEV (reference sequence). The germline V and J ends were trimmed by 0 bases and 3 bases, with 7 bases remaining between them. The CDR3 is 14 residues long. CDR3 nucleotides: TGTGCCAGCAGTTTATCGACTCGGACAGATACGCAGTATTTT. It yields the protein CASSLSTRTDTQYF.

The V call is TRBV4-2, the J call TRBJ2-3; 8 positions agree with TRBD2. V gave up 5 bases and J gave up 1 base; unmatched junction bases: 5. The germline CDR1 and CDR2 sequences are LGHNA and YNFKEQ. The CDR3 loop spans 15 amino acids. DNA of the CDR3: TGTGCCAGCAGCTCCGGGGGGGCCGGCACAGATACGCAGTATTTT. Its translation: CASSSGGAGTDTQYF.

The gene calls are TRBV7-6 and TRBJ2-3, with 9 bases lining up with TRBD1. V was pared by 4 bases and J by 4 bases, with 3 bases of the junction left unmatched. Germline CDR1 and CDR2: SGHVS and FNYEAQ. This CDR3 has 14 residues. CDR3 region: CASSSGTGSDTQYF. Written as DNA, the CDR3 is TGTGCCAGCAGCTCGGGGACAGGGTCAGATACGCAGTATTTT.

The rearrangement uses TRBV9 and TRBJ1-4; tentative D call: TRBD1 (5 bases). The CDR3 spans 14 residues. The V gene's germline CDR1 is SGDLS and CDR2 YYNGEE. Trimming left V 4 bases short and J 8 bases short, with 15 bases between. DNA for the CDR3: TGTGCCAGCAGCCCCGGGAGGGGACGGGAAAAACTGTTTTTT. This gives the protein CASSPGRGREKLFF.

The chain joins TRBV7-8 to TRBJ2-7, with D perhaps matching TRBD1 (6 bases). V dropped 4 bases and J dropped 2 bases, with 18 bases sitting between them. Per germline, CDR1 SGHVS and CDR2 FQNEAQ. The CDR3 totals 16 residues. Written as DNA, the CDR3 is TGTGCCAGCAGCTATCCGGGACACGACACAACCTACGAGCAGTACTTC. As protein: CASSYPGHDTTYEQYF.

The rearrangement links TRBV7-9 to TRBJ2-3; no reliable D call. Germline V CDR1 and CDR2: SEHNR, FQNEAQ (reference sequence). There are 15 residues in the CDR3. Trimming pared 5 bases from V and 0 bases from J, leaving 12 bases between. CDR3 region: CASSLLPTSTDTQYF. The CDR3 nucleotides are TGTGCCAGCAGCCTCCTGCCCACTAGCACAGATACGCAGTATTTT.

The V gene is TRBV25-1, the J gene TRBJ2-3; no clear D. Trimming stripped 9 bases from V and 0 bases from J, with 13 bases between. The V gene's germline CDR1 is MGHDK and CDR2 SYGVNS. The CDR3 spans 14 residues. CDR3 in DNA: TGTGCCAGTTCCTCAGGCGGAAGCACAGATACGCAGTATTTT. Its protein product is CASSSGGSTDTQYF.

This clone turned up a few times. The chain employs TRBV6-1 and TRBJ2-4; tentative D call: TRBD1 (6 bases). Germline V gene lookup returns CDR1 MNHNS and CDR2 SASEGT. Trimming shortened V by 11 bases and J by 0 bases, and 17 bases separated the two germline ends. CDR3 length equals 15 residues. This CDR3 reads CASHDTGRAKNIQYF. Written as DNA, the CDR3 is TGTGCCTCCCACGACACAGGGCGAGCCAAAAACATTCAGTACTTC.

Details on this clone: The sample has other DNA sequences that encode this CDR3 too. The V gene is TRBV7-2, the J gene TRBJ1-2; possibly TRBD1 for D (5 bases). The germline V gene encodes CDR1 SGHTA and CDR2 FQGNSA. The CDR3 sequence is 14 residues long. Trimming left V 1 base short and J 4 bases short, with 10 bases between. CDR3 residues: CASSLGRGLYGYTF. CDR3 DNA sequence: TGTGCCAGCAGCTTAGGGAGGGGTCTCTATGGCTACACCTTC.

This clone was seen only once. The genes are TRBV7-2 and TRBJ2-1; 8 nucleotides align to TRBD2. V lost 5 bases and J lost 8; bases outside the gene matches: 11. In germline, CDR1 is SGHTA, CDR2 FQGNSA. This CDR3 is built from 15 residues. This CDR3 is CASSQVASGRDEQFF. The DNA for the CDR3 is TGTGCCAGCAGCCAGGTGGCTAGCGGGCGCGATGAGCAGTTCTTC.

The chain carries TRBV11-1 and TRBJ2-5, with D possibly TRBD1 on 5 matching bases. Germline CDR1 SGHAT, CDR2 FQDESV (reference sequence). There are 16 residues in the CDR3. Deletions cut 5 bases from V and 1 base from J, with 17 bases between. CDR3 sequence (DNA): TGTGCCAGCAGCCCCTCAGGGATGGGCGGCCAAGAGACCCAGTACTTC. Amino acid sequence: CASSPSGMGGQETQYF.

The V and J genes are TRBV10-3 and TRBJ1-1; D uncertain. Trimming cost V 2 bases and J 0 bases, with 10 bases left between them. In germline, CDR1 is ENHRY, CDR2 SYGVKD. The CDR3 spans 15 residues. The CDR3 DNA reads TGTGCCATCAGTGAGCAGGCAGCTTTGAACACTGAAGCTTTCTTT. Residues: CAISEQAALNTEAFF.

This clone occurred a few times. The chain has TRBV29-1 and TRBJ2-7; TRBD2 aligns across 13 bases. The junction had 9 bases not matched to a gene; V was cut back by 4 bases and J by 6 bases. Germline V CDR1 and CDR2: SQVTM, ANQGSEA. The CDR3 runs to 15 residues. CDR3 nucleotide sequence: TGCAGCGTTGTTGGGGGGACTAGCGGGGTTGGCGAGCAGTACTTC. Its protein product is CSVVGGTSGVGEQYF.

V is TRBV5-8 and J is TRBJ2-1; 7 nucleotides line up with TRBD2. V was clipped by 0 bases and J by 5 bases; unmatched bases: 8. Germline V CDR1 and CDR2: SGHTS, YDEGEE. The CDR3 has 16 residues. The CDR3, as DNA: TGTGCCAGCAGCTTGGCCCGCGGGAGCGGCAACAATGAGCAGTTCTTC. This gives the protein CASSLARGSGNNEQFF. The entire variable domain, with the rest obtained from reference TRBV5-8 and TRBJ2-1, is as follows: EAGVTQSPTHLIKTRGQQATLRCSPISGHTSVYWYQQALGLGLQFLLWYDEGEERNRGNFPPRFSGRQFPNYSSELNVNALELEDSALYLCASSLARGSGNNEQFFGPGTRLTVL.

There are a few counts of this clone. This chain links TRBV7-9 with TRBJ1-3, with a possible D match to TRBD1 (5 bases). The CDR3 sequence is 16 residues long. Trimming removed 5 bases from V and 4 bases from J, with 18 bases in between. Germline lookup yields CDR1 SEHNR and CDR2 FQNEAQ (reference sequence). The CDR3 region has the DNA TGTGCCAGCAGCAAAGACGTCGTAGGGGAGGGAAACACCATATATTTT. Amino acids: CASSKDVVGEGNTIYF.

V gene TRBV7-2 combines with J gene TRBJ2-1, with TRBD2 matching 9 bases. J was trimmed by 9 bases and V by 5 bases; bases with no gene match: 17. Looked up from germline, CDR1 is SGHTA and CDR2 is FQGNSA. The CDR3 is made up of 17 amino acids. The CDR3, as DNA: TGTGCCAGCAGCCCGTGGGGGGGGACGAGCGGGAGGCTTGAGCAGTTCTTC. This encodes CASSPWGGTSGRLEQFF.

Details on this clone: The identical CDR3 is also encoded by other nucleotide sequences in the sample. This chain connects TRBV27 to TRBJ2-7, with TRBD1 matching over 8 bases. This CDR3 is 15 amino acids long. V lost 6 bases and J lost 4; bases outside the gene matches: 11. Germline V CDR1 and CDR2: MNHEY, SMNVEV (reference sequence). For the CDR3, the DNA is TGTGCCAGCAGAGCGGAAATACAGGGGGGTTACGAGCAGTACTTC. Its translation: CASRAEIQGGYEQYF.

The rearrangement links TRBV19 to TRBJ2-5; a possible D gene is TRBD2 (7 bases). The CDR3 runs 16 residues. The germline V gene encodes CDR1 LNHDA and CDR2 SQIVND (reference sequence). The V and J ends lost 3 bases and 1 base respectively, with 15 bases between them. CDR3 residues: CASSMWRGGVQETQYF. In DNA, the CDR3 is TGTGCCAGTAGTATGTGGAGGGGGGGCGTCCAAGAGACCCAGTACTTC.

This clone was recorded once. The chain links TRBV4-1 to TRBJ1-3; 7 bases align to TRBD1. Germline V gives CDR1 MGHRA, CDR2 YSYEKL. This CDR3 comprises 17 residues. The V and J ends lost 4 bases and 3 bases, in that order; junction bases with no gene match: 12. The CDR3 is CASSLYSRDSFGNTIYF. As DNA, the CDR3 is TGCGCCAGCAGCCTCTATTCCCGGGACAGTTTTGGAAACACCATATATTTT.

The chain recombines TRBV10-3 with TRBJ1-5; the D is unclear. Trimming took 3 bases from V and 0 from J, leaving 12 bases between them. The CDR3 sequence is 16 residues long. Germline lookup yields CDR1 ENHRY and CDR2 SYGVKD. CDR3 residues: CAISDMAGYSNQPQHF. In DNA form, the CDR3 reads TGTGCCATCAGTGATATGGCAGGATATAGCAATCAGCCCCAGCATTTT.

This chain links TRBV7-6 with TRBJ2-3, with TRBD2 identical over 7 bases. There are 16 residues in the CDR3. Per germline, CDR1 SGHVS and CDR2 FNYEAQ. J gave up 2 bases and V 5 bases, and 10 bases lay outside the gene matches. The CDR3 is CASSLLVSGDTDTQYF. The CDR3 DNA follows: TGTGCCAGCAGCCTCCTCGTGAGCGGGGACACAGATACGCAGTATTTT.

For this clone: A read error may produce the germline difference seen at one junction end. This chain uses TRBV2 with TRBJ2-7; 12 bases are shared with TRBD1. The CDR3 spans 16 residues. CDR1 SNHLY and CDR2 FYNNEI come from the germline V gene. The CDR3 coding sequence is TGTGCCAGCAGGGAAGGGGGGACAGGGGGCTTGTACGAGCAGTACTTC. Amino acids: CASREGGTGGLYEQYF. The full variable domain, its missing parts supplied by reference TRBV2 and TRBJ2-7, is EPEVTQTPSHQVTQMGQEVILRCVPISNHLYFYWYRQILGQKVEFLVSFYNNEISEKSEIFDDQFSVERPDGSNFTLKIRSTKLEDSAMYFCASREGGTGGLYEQYFGPGTRLTVT.

The chain joins TRBV5-1 to TRBJ1-1; possibly TRBD1 for D (5 bases). The CDR3 covers 15 residues. V was clipped by 5 bases and J by 0 bases, with 14 bases between them. CDR1 and CDR2 from the germline V gene are SGHRS and YFSETQ. The CDR3 DNA reads TGCGCCAGCAGATGGGGCACGGCCATGAACACTGAAGCTTTCTTT. It codes for CASRWGTAMNTEAFF.

The chain is built from TRBV18 and TRBJ1-2; D may be TRBD1 (5 bases). Deletions cut 0 bases from V and 4 bases from J, with 15 bases between. CDR3 length equals 16 residues. CDR1 KGHSH and CDR2 LQKENI come from the germline V gene. CDR3 sequence: CASSPPGRAGTYGYTF. The CDR3 DNA reads as TGTGCCAGCTCACCACCGGGCAGGGCGGGCACCTATGGCTACACCTTC.

The rearrangement joins TRBV4-1 to TRBJ2-7, with D unresolved. Per the germline V gene, CDR1 is MGHRA and CDR2 is YSYEKL. The CDR3 is made up of 16 amino acids. V shed 0 bases and J shed 4 bases, with 16 bases lying between them. CDR3 in DNA: TGCGCCAGCAGCCAAGATCCAACAGCCCGTGGGTACGAGCAGTACTTC. It is translated as CASSQDPTARGYEQYF.

The V gene is TRBV6-5, the J gene TRBJ1-1; D remains ambiguous. Germline loops: CDR1 MNHEY, CDR2 SVGAGI. This CDR3 has 13 amino acids. V gave up 6 bases and J gave up 1 base, with 9 bases separating them. CDR3 bases: TGTGCCAGCAGCCTCCTAGAGAACACTGAAGCTTTCTTT. Protein product: CASSLLENTEAFF.

Notes on this clone: One end of the junction does not line up with germline, which may come from a read error. This chain connects TRBV7-9 to TRBJ2-5; 10 bases are shared with TRBD2. The CDR3 runs 16 residues. From germline, CDR1 is SEHNR and CDR2 FQNEAQ (reference sequence). CDR3 loop: CASSLARTSGQETQYF. The CDR3 nucleotides read TGTGCCAGCAGCCTAGCTCGGACTAGCGGTCAAGAGACCCAGTACTTC.